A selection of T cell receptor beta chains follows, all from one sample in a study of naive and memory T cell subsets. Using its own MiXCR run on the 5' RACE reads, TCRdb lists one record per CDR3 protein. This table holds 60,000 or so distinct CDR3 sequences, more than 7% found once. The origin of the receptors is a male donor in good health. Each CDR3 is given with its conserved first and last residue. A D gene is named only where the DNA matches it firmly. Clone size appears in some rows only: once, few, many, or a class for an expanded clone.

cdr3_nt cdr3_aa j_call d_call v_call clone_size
TGTGCCAGCAGTTTACAGGGAGTTGGTGAAAAACTGTTTTTT CASSLQGVGEKLFF TRBJ1-4 . TRBV12-3/TRBV12-4 .
TGCAGTGCAAACGCCCAGGGGGTGGTTAATTCACCCCTCCACTTT CSANAQGVVNSPLHF TRBJ1-6 TRBD1 TRBV20-1 .
TGTGCCAGCAGGCCCCACCAGACTGGAAACACCATATATTTT CASRPHQTGNTIYF TRBJ1-3 . TRBV12-3/TRBV12-4 .
TGCAGTGCTGGGATGGGGACTAGCGGGATGAGGGATACGCAGTATTTT CSAGMGTSGMRDTQYF TRBJ2-3 TRBD2 TRBV20-1 few
TGTGCCACCAGCTCTAGCGGGGGGGCGTTGGAGACCCAGTACTTC CATSSSGGALETQYF TRBJ2-5 TRBD2 TRBV15 many
TGTGCCAGCAGTTTCATTTATTCGGACGGTAGCAATCAGCCCCAGCATTTT CASSFIYSDGSNQPQHF TRBJ1-5 . TRBV12-3/TRBV12-4 .
TGCGCCAGCAGTTACGGGACTGAAGCTTTCTTT CASSYGTEAFF TRBJ1-1 . TRBV5-1 .
TGTGCCAGCAGCCAAGGACTTCAAACCTCCTACGAGCAGTACTTC CASSQGLQTSYEQYF TRBJ2-7 . TRBV3-1 few
TGTGCTAGTGGTTTGGTACCCCTAGTTGTTTCCTACAATGAGCAGTTCTTC CASGLVPLVVSYNEQFF TRBJ2-1 . TRBV12-5 many
TGTGCCAGCAGCTTTTCGGGGATGTTCAACACTGAAGCTTTCTTT CASSFSGMFNTEAFF TRBJ1-1 . TRBV7-2 few
TGCAGTGCTCCAGGAGACACCGGGGAGCTGTTTTTT CSAPGDTGELFF TRBJ2-2 . TRBV20-1 .
TGTGCTAGTGGGCCCGGGACAGGTTCTTCTAACGAGCAGTACTTC CASGPGTGSSNEQYF TRBJ2-7 TRBD1 TRBV12-5 many
TGTGCCAGCAGCTTCGGCGGGGACACCATATATTTT CASSFGGDTIYF TRBJ1-3 . TRBV7-9 few
TGTGCCAGCACCTCGTGGGGCACTGAAGCTTTCTTT CASTSWGTEAFF TRBJ1-1 . TRBV6-1 .
TGTGCCAGCAGCTTAGCTATCCTAGCGGAGAGCTCCTACAATGAGCAGTTCTTC CASSLAILAESSYNEQFF TRBJ2-1 TRBD2 TRBV7-8 .
TGTGCCAGCAGCTGGGGAAGCGGGGGGGTGCTTCTCGAGCAGTACTTC CASSWGSGGVLLEQYF TRBJ2-7 TRBD2 TRBV13 .
TGTGCCAGCAGTTTGGGGGGTAACACTGAAGCTTTCTTT CASSLGGNTEAFF TRBJ1-1 . TRBV12-3/TRBV12-4 .
TGTGCCAGCTCACTCAGGGGGACGGGATTGGAAGCTTTCTTT CASSLRGTGLEAFF TRBJ1-1 TRBD1 TRBV18 many
TGCAGTGCTAGAGCTAGCGGGCGGAACTACAATGAGCAGTTCTTC CSARASGRNYNEQFF TRBJ2-1 TRBD2 TRBV20-1 many
TGTGCCAGCAAACCCCCCCCAGGGAGGGATGCCCTAGCCAAAAACATTCAGTACTTC CASKPPPGRDALAKNIQYF TRBJ2-4 TRBD2 TRBV27 .
TGCAGCGTTATTGAGACAGGGTGGGATGAGCAGTTCTTC CSVIETGWDEQFF TRBJ2-1 TRBD1 TRBV29-1 .
TGTGCCAGCAGCTTTGGGGGATTTGACAGCCAAGAGACCCAGTACTTC CASSFGGFDSQETQYF TRBJ2-5 . TRBV12-3/TRBV12-4 .
TGTGCCAGTAGTATCTCCATGGGAAACACCATATATTTT CASSISMGNTIYF TRBJ1-3 . TRBV19 .
TGTGCCAGCAGCCCGGGACAGTCCGGCAATCAGCCCCAGCATTTT CASSPGQSGNQPQHF TRBJ1-5 TRBD1 TRBV7-9 .
TGTGCCAGCAGTGACTTTACCAGGGGGCCCCCTGAAGCTTTCTTT CASSDFTRGPPEAFF TRBJ1-1 TRBD1 TRBV2 few
TGTGCCAGTTCAACCCGGGGGATTTCGAGGGGAAGGCCTGAAGCTTTCTTT CASSTRGISRGRPEAFF TRBJ1-1 . TRBV3-1 .
TGTGCCAGCAGCTCGTATCTAGGGGGGTACACAGATACGCAGTATTTT CASSSYLGGYTDTQYF TRBJ2-3 . TRBV7-8 few
TGCAGTGCTCCGATAACGGGGCGGAGGACCAATGAGCAGTTCTTC CSAPITGRRTNEQFF TRBJ2-1 . TRBV20-1 many
TGTGCCAGCACCGAAGGGGCAGGGGGATCACCCCTCCACTTT CASTEGAGGSPLHF TRBJ1-6 TRBD1 TRBV12-3/TRBV12-4 many
TGTGCCTGGGACGGAGGGGATACGCAGTATTTT CAWDGGDTQYF TRBJ2-3 . TRBV30 few
TGCAGCGTTGGCGGGGGGTCTGAAGCTTTCTTT CSVGGGSEAFF TRBJ1-1 . TRBV29-1 few
TGTGCCAGCAGCATTCAGCGGGAGGGACAAGAGACCCAGTACTTC CASSIQREGQETQYF TRBJ2-5 TRBD2 TRBV7-2 many
TGTGCCAGCGGACCCATTAGCAACGAGCAGTACTTC CASGPISNEQYF TRBJ2-7 . TRBV7-7 many
TGCAGTGCTAGTAGCCGATCTGGGGCCAACGTCCTGACTTTC CSASSRSGANVLTF TRBJ2-6 . TRBV20-1 many
TGTGCCAGCAAGGGAGGAACAGATACGCAGTATTTT CASKGGTDTQYF TRBJ2-3 . TRBV6-1 .
TGTGCCAGCAGTTTAACTCTTACAGGGCGCGAGCAGTTCTTC CASSLTLTGREQFF TRBJ2-1 . TRBV6-5 .
TGCAGCGTCCCCCACGTACTAGCGGGCCTCGATGAGCAGTTCTTC CSVPHVLAGLDEQFF TRBJ2-1 TRBD2 TRBV29-1 many
TGTGCCAGCAGTGAAACCGACAGCTTCAGCTACGAGCAGTACTTC CASSETDSFSYEQYF TRBJ2-7 . TRBV6-1 .
TGTGCCAGCAGTCCTCCACTCGGGACAGGGGGCTTGCGCGGGGCCAACGTCCTGACTTTC CASSPPLGTGGLRGANVLTF TRBJ2-6 TRBD1 TRBV28 few
TGTGCCAGCAGTTACTCAACTAGCGGGATACGTGAGCAGTTCTTC CASSYSTSGIREQFF TRBJ2-1 TRBD2 TRBV6-5 .
TGTGCCAGCAGTCTCCGGGACAACTATGGCTACACCTTC CASSLRDNYGYTF TRBJ1-2 . TRBV12-3/TRBV12-4 many
TGTGCCAGCAGCCAAGATCTAGGGAACACAGATACGCAGTATTTT CASSQDLGNTDTQYF TRBJ2-3 . TRBV4-2 .
TGTGCCAGCAGTGAAGGTACCGGGACAGTCTATGGCTACACCTTC CASSEGTGTVYGYTF TRBJ1-2 TRBD1 TRBV6-1 few
TGTGCCAGCAGCCAAACCCCCGGGGTTTACAATGAGCAGTTCTTC CASSQTPGVYNEQFF TRBJ2-1 . TRBV3-1 many
TGCAGTGCTCACGGGGGGGCGGATACGCAGTATTTT CSAHGGADTQYF TRBJ2-3 TRBD2 TRBV20-1 .
TGTGCCAGCAGTGGGGCGGGAGCAGATACGCAGTATTTT CASSGAGADTQYF TRBJ2-3 TRBD2 TRBV2 .
TGTGCCAGCAGAGACAGCTCCATGAACACTGAAGCTTTCTTT CASRDSSMNTEAFF TRBJ1-1 . TRBV7-8 .
TGTGCCAGCAGTGTCACAGGGGCAACTAATGAAAAACTGTTTTTT CASSVTGATNEKLFF TRBJ1-4 TRBD1 TRBV6-4 many
TGCAGTGCCCGACTCGGGACTAGCGTAGTGCAGTACTTC CSARLGTSVVQYF TRBJ2-7 TRBD2 TRBV20-1 many